This TCR beta chain was retrieved from a study of control samples from healthy donors and cancer patients. CDR1 SGHRS and CDR2 YFSETQ come from the germline V gene. V lost 4 bases and J lost 1, with 4 bases in between. This CDR3 has 12 amino acids. Produced via immunoSEQ multiplex PCR; TCRdb's table is partial and in-frame only. The sample includes 70,000 to 90,000 clones, around 94% of them seen just once. What was sequenced was blood. The TCR comes from a middle-aged woman in good health. This rearrangement joins TRBV5-1 to TRBJ2-3; no firm D call. CDR3 residues: CASSGGTDTQYF. For the CDR3, the DNA is TGCGCCAGCAGCGGGGGCACAGATACGCAGTATTTT.